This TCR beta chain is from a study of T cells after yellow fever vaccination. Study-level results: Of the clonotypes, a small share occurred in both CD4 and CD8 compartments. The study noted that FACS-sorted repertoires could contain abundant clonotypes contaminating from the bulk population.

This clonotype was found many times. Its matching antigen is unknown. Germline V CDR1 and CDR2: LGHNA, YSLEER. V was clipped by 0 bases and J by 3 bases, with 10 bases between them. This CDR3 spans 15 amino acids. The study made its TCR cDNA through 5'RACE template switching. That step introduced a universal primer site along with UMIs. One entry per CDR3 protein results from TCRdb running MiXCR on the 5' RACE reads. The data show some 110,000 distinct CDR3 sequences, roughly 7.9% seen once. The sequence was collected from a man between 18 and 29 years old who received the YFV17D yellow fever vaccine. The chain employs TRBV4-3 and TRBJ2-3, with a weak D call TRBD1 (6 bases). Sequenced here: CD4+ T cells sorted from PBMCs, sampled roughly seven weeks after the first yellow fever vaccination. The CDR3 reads CASSQEGAATDTQYF. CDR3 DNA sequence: TGCGCCAGCAGCCAAGAGGGGGCCGCAACAGATACGCAGTATTTT.